This T cell receptor (beta chain) was sequenced in a study of blood T cell repertoires in COVID-19. Study information: From the United States, Italy and Spain came samples of acute and convalescent COVID-19. PBMCs, B-cell-depleted T cells, or T cells provided the cDNA or gDNA that made up the material.

As handled by the study authors: Counts of nucleated cells, estimated from reference gene primer amplification, were obtained. TCRdb keeps only in-frame clones here, not all; method: immunoSEQ multiplex PCR. That table gives V, J and clone size, and the DNA gave D and trimming. The sample contains about 86,000 clones, around 86% of which appear only once. The sequencing sample was made of peripheral blood. The TCR originated in a human donor in a cohort sampled during active COVID-19.

In nucleotides, the CDR3 is TGTGCCAGCAGTTACCGCCGCCTAGGGGCGGGATACTACAATGAGCAGTTCTTC. The encoded protein is CASSYRRLGAGYYNEQFF. The chain uses TRBV6-2 or TRBV6-3 and TRBJ2-1, with a possible D match to TRBD2 (6 bases). The germline V gene encodes CDR1 MNHEY and CDR2 SVGEGT. This CDR3 has 18 residues. Trimming removed 2 bases at V and 3 bases at J, with 20 bases between.